This T cell receptor beta chain emerged from a study of technical replicates of blood from a handful of donors. J lost 2 bases, V lost 5 bases, and 1 base had no gene match. The CDR3 is 13 residues long. Germline CDR1 and CDR2: WSHSY and SAAADI. Generated by immunoSEQ multiplex PCR, the TCRdb table keeps only in-frame clones and is missing some. The sample has about 75,000 clones, around 97% seen once. The source material was T cells isolated from PBMCs. The chain has TRBV10-2 and TRBJ2-7, with 9 bases aligning to TRBD1. The TCR originated in a human donor in good health. In DNA, the CDR3 is TGCGCCAGCAGTAGGACAGGGGCCTACGAGCAGTACTTC. It encodes CASSRTGAYEQYF.